These 4 T cell receptor beta chains originate from one sample sequenced in a study of shared clonotypes between healthy human individuals. Assay: immunoSEQ multiplex PCR; the TCRdb copy retains only in-frame clones and omits some. The repertoire holds roughly 1,600,000 clones, with 98% to 99% as singletons. What was sequenced was naive CD4+ T cells sorted from blood. Subset of the sample: CD45RA+ positively selected. These receptors all come from a man under 40 in good health.

The chain links TRBV19 to TRBJ1-2; a possible D gene is TRBD1 (5 bases). Trimming pared 3 bases from V and 4 bases from J, leaving 15 bases between. The germline CDR1 and CDR2 sequences are LNHDA and SQIVND (reference sequence). The CDR3 covers 15 residues. The chain's CDR3 is CASSIYRDPTYGYTF. As DNA, the CDR3 is TGTGCCAGTAGTATTTACCGGGACCCAACCTATGGCTACACCTTC. Variable domain in full (rest from reference TRBV19 and TRBJ1-2): DGGITQSPKYLFRKEGQNVTLSCEQNLNHDAMYWYRQDPGQGLRLIYYSQIVNDFQKGDIAEGYSVSREKKESFPLTVTSAQKNPTAFYLCASSIYRDPTYGYTFGSGTRLTVV.

A note on this clone: This sample also contains other DNA sequences that code for the same CDR3. V and J are TRBV6-6 and TRBJ2-1; no firm D call. V was clipped by 5 bases and J by 5 bases, with 4 bases between them. This CDR3 has 11 amino acids. Per the germline V gene, CDR1 is MNHNY and CDR2 is SVGAGI (reference sequence). The CDR3 region has the DNA TGTGCCAGCAGTACCCACAATGAGCAGTTCTTC. Its translation is CASSTHNEQFF.

This chain connects TRBV27 to TRBJ1-4, with TRBD1 identical over 7 bases. V dropped 6 bases and J dropped 8; count of bases not matched to a gene: 12. The length of the CDR3 is 15 residues. Germline values: CDR1 MNHEY, CDR2 SMNVEV (reference sequence). CDR3 amino acids: CASSPRGPMTEKLFF. The CDR3 DNA reads TGTGCCAGCAGCCCAAGGGGGCCCATGACCGAAAAACTGTTTTTT.

The V gene is TRBV14, the J gene TRBJ2-5; D unresolved. CDR1 and CDR2 (germline): SGHDN, FVKESK. The CDR3 is made up of 13 amino acids. V was cut by 1 base and J by 7 bases, with 10 bases left in between. CDR3 DNA sequence: TGTGCCAGCAGCCAAGGGGCCTGGGGGACCCAGTACTTC. Translating gives CASSQGAWGTQYF.